A single sample gave rise to the 23 T cell receptor beta chains below, sequenced in a study of a mutant IDH1 vaccine in newly diagnosed glioma. Time point: week 5, during vaccination. One vaccine dose held 300 ug of mutant IDH1 20-mer peptide and came with topical imiquimod. Assay used: immunoSEQ multiplex PCR; TCRdb lists only in-frame clones, some missing. In the table there are approximately 76,000 clones, around nine tenths of which are singletons. Antigen specificity for these receptors is unknown. This sample comprised PBMCs, obtained from a glioma patient whose treatment included an IDH1 peptide vaccine. The receptors here all came from a woman aged 45-59 years with glioma.

In this sample, this clone turned up once. V gene TRBV7-6 combines with J gene TRBJ2-2; 7 bases fit TRBD1. The CDR3 runs 15 residues. Germline V gives CDR1 SGHVS, CDR2 FNYEAQ. V dropped 4 bases and J dropped 1; count of bases not matched to a gene: 3. In DNA, the CDR3 is TGTGCCAGCAGCTCGAGGACAGGGAACACCGGGGAGCTGTTTTTT. Amino acid sequence: CASSSRTGNTGELFF.

The rearrangement joins TRBV28 to TRBJ2-1; D is uncertain. Trimming cost V 4 bases and J 10 bases, with 14 bases left between them. The CDR3 length is 13 residues. Germline CDR1 MDHEN, CDR2 SYDVKM. CDR3 sequence: CASSSNHRTEQFF. The CDR3 DNA is TGTGCCAGCAGTTCCAACCACCGGACGGAGCAGTTCTTC. Filled out from reference TRBV28 and TRBJ2-1, the complete variable domain reads DVKVTQSSRYLVKRTGEKVFLECVQDMDHENMFWYRQDPGLGLRLIYFSYDVKMKEKGDIPEGYSVSREKKERFSLILESASTNQTSMYLCASSSNHRTEQFFGPGTRLTVL.

The J gene is TRBJ1-1, the V gene TRBV6-1; TRBD1 matches at 9 bases. The CDR3 runs 13 residues. V lost 10 bases to trimming and J lost 5 bases; unmatched junction nucleotides: 8. The germline gives CDR1 MNHNS, CDR2 SASEGT. Here the CDR3 reads CATLLDRGTEAFF. The CDR3 DNA follows: TGTGCCACCCTCCTCGACAGGGGGACTGAAGCTTTCTTT.

This clone was counted only a few times. This rearrangement joins TRBV19 to TRBJ1-6; perhaps TRBD1 as D (5 bases). V was trimmed by 5 bases and J by 7 bases, leaving 15 bases between them. CDR1 and CDR2 from the germline V gene are LNHDA and SQIVND (reference sequence). This CDR3 is built from 15 residues. CDR3 DNA: TGTGCCAGTAGTTCAAGGGACGGTACAAATTCACCCCTCCACTTT. It translates to CASSSRDGTNSPLHF.

The V call is TRBV9, the J call TRBJ2-3, with 7 positions matching TRBD2. Germline V gene lookup returns CDR1 SGDLS and CDR2 YYNGEE. Germline trimming cut 0 bases from V and 2 bases from J; bases unmatched to any gene: 3. CDR3 size: 15 residues. The CDR3, as DNA: TGTGCCAGCAGCGTAGCGGGAGGCATCACAGATACGCAGTATTTT. Its translation: CASSVAGGITDTQYF.

This chain joins TRBV29-1 and TRBJ2-5; no reliable D call. The germline V gene encodes CDR1 SQVTM and CDR2 ANQGSEA. V gave up 4 bases and J gave up 3 bases, with 15 bases separating them. This CDR3 is built from 14 residues. The CDR3 is CSVGPRTEEETQYF. Written as DNA, the CDR3 is TGCAGCGTTGGGCCCCGGACCGAGGAAGAGACCCAGTACTTC.

V usage is TRBV5-1 and J usage is TRBJ2-3; D not resolved. Trimming removed 0 bases from V and 5 bases from J, with 4 bases in between. CDR1 and CDR2 (germline): SGHRS, YFSETQ. The CDR3 loop spans 12 amino acids. CDR3 sequence reads: CASSLVEDTQYF. The CDR3 nucleotides read TGCGCCAGCAGCTTGGTGGAAGATACGCAGTATTTT. Using reference TRBV5-1 and TRBJ2-3 for the parts outside the CDR3, the full variable domain is KAGVTQTPRYLIKTRGQQVTLSCSPISGHRSVSWYQQTPGQGLQFLFEYFSETQRNKGNFPGRFSGRQFSNSRSEMNVSTLELGDSALYLCASSLVEDTQYFGPGTRLTVL.

J is TRBJ2-1 and V is TRBV30, with D tentatively TRBD2 (7 bases). The CDR3 contains 16 residues. CDR1 and CDR2 from the germline V gene are GTSNPN and SVGIG (reference sequence). V lost 2 bases to trimming and J lost 2 bases, with 16 bases between them. The CDR3 DNA reads TGTGCCTGGAGTTACCCAAGGGGGAGGGCCTACAATGAGCAGTTCTTC. Its translation is CAWSYPRGRAYNEQFF.

The genes are TRBV19 and TRBJ1-2; D is unclear. Looked up from germline, CDR1 is LNHDA and CDR2 is SQIVND (reference sequence). CDR3 length: 13 amino acids. V lost 3 bases, J lost 4 bases, and 9 bases lay in between. Here the CDR3 reads CASSMLEGYGYTF. The CDR3 DNA is TGTGCCAGTAGTATGTTGGAGGGCTATGGCTACACCTTC.

This sequence joins TRBV11-2 and TRBJ2-7, with D hard to call. The CDR3 is made up of 14 amino acids. The V end lost 5 bases, the J end lost 3 bases, and 14 bases lay between the germline ends. The V gene's germline CDR1 is SGHAT and CDR2 FQNNGV. CDR3 DNA: TGTGCCAGCAGCAAGAATCTCTTGATCTACGAGCAGTACTTC. This encodes CASSKNLLIYEQYF.

J is TRBJ1-1 and V is TRBV2; 7 nucleotides match TRBD1. After removal of 7 bases from V and 5 bases from J, the junction contained 10 bases not matched to a gene. Per the germline V gene, CDR1 is SNHLY and CDR2 is FYNNEI. The CDR3 runs 14 residues. Here the CDR3 reads CASTGQATRTEAFF. CDR3 nucleotides: TGTGCCAGCACAGGACAGGCGACCAGAACTGAAGCTTTCTTT.

The rearrangement links TRBV7-9 to TRBJ1-4; TRBD1 is a possible D gene (6 bases). There are 15 residues in the CDR3. CDR1 and CDR2 from the germline V gene are SEHNR and FQNEAQ (reference sequence). V was clipped by 5 bases and J by 7 bases, with 17 bases between them. DNA of the CDR3: TGTGCCAGCAGCCCGGCCTGGGGGCTGGGTGAAAAACTGTTTTTT. Amino acid sequence: CASSPAWGLGEKLFF.

The sample holds one count of this clone. This chain connects TRBV6-5 to TRBJ1-2; no reliable D call. V was clipped by 2 bases and J by 2 bases, with 6 bases between them. Germline values: CDR1 MNHEY, CDR2 SVGAGI. There are 13 residues in the CDR3. This CDR3 reads CASSYRENYGYTF. The CDR3, as DNA: TGTGCCAGCAGTTACAGGGAGAACTATGGCTACACCTTC.

The V and J genes are TRBV5-6 and TRBJ1-5, with 7 bases fitting TRBD1. The CDR3 runs to 16 residues. The V gene end was trimmed by 4 bases and the J gene end by 3 bases; junction bases not matched to a gene: 10. Germline values: CDR1 SGHDT, CDR2 YYEEEE. CDR3 protein: CASSQDRDSINQPQHF. DNA of the CDR3: TGTGCCAGCAGCCAAGATCGGGACAGCATCAATCAGCCCCAGCATTTT.

This chain's CDR3 is CASSLGQAYNEQFF. The CDR3 coding sequence is TGTGCCAGCAGCCTCGGACAGGCCTACAATGAGCAGTTCTTC. The V gene is TRBV5-6, the J gene TRBJ2-1; the match to TRBD1 covers 7 bases. V was clipped by 4 bases and J by 2 bases; unmatched bases: 3. The CDR3 runs to 14 residues. CDR1 SGHDT and CDR2 YYEEEE come from the germline V gene.

The chain carries TRBV27 and TRBJ2-1; 10 bases agree with TRBD2. Germline-derived CDR1 and CDR2 are MNHEY and SMNVEV (reference sequence). This CDR3 has 15 amino acids. V lost 3 bases and J lost 6; bases outside the gene matches: 5. DNA for the CDR3: TGTGCCAGCAGTTTGGAGCGGGAGGGCCGCAATGAGCAGTTCTTC. It is translated as CASSLEREGRNEQFF.

The chain is built from TRBV9 and TRBJ2-7, with no clear D. V lost 4 bases, J lost 9 bases, and 11 bases lay in between. Germline V gives CDR1 SGDLS, CDR2 YYNGEE. The CDR3 sequence is 11 residues long. This CDR3 is CASSPRLMQYF. The CDR3, as DNA: TGTGCCAGCAGCCCTCGCCTGATGCAGTACTTC. Drawing the rest from reference TRBV9 and TRBJ2-7, the complete variable domain is DSGVTQTPKHLITATGQRVTLRCSPRSGDLSVYWYQQSLDQGLQFLIQYYNGEERAKGNILERFSAQQFPDLHSELNLSSLELGDSALYFCASSPRLMQYFGPGTRLTVT.

V is TRBV2 and J is TRBJ1-2; D possibly corresponds to TRBD1 (5 bases). From germline, CDR1 is SNHLY and CDR2 FYNNEI. Trimming shortened V by 6 bases and J by 3 bases, and 14 bases separated the two germline ends. The CDR3 runs 14 residues. The CDR3: CASSDARVDYGYTF. Written as DNA, the CDR3 is TGTGCCAGCAGCGACGCCAGGGTCGACTATGGCTACACCTTC.

The rearrangement joins TRBV28 to TRBJ2-2; 7 nucleotides align to TRBD1. Germline V gene sequence: CDR1 MDHEN, CDR2 SYDVKM. This CDR3 is built from 17 residues. After removal of 5 bases from V and 5 bases from J, the junction contained 14 bases not matched to a gene. In DNA form, the CDR3 reads TGTGCCAGCAGTCGCAGGGGGACCGTGAGGGAGACCGGGGAGCTGTTTTTT. It specifies CASSRRGTVRETGELFF. The variable domain in full, completed from reference TRBV28 and TRBJ2-2, reads DVKVTQSSRYLVKRTGEKVFLECVQDMDHENMFWYRQDPGLGLRLIYFSYDVKMKEKGDIPEGYSVSREKKERFSLILESASTNQTSMYLCASSRRGTVRETGELFFGEGSRLTVL.

J is TRBJ1-3 and V is TRBV30; D gene uncertain. There are 15 residues in the CDR3. V lost 0 bases and J 0 bases, leaving 9 bases between the germline ends. The germline gives CDR1 GTSNPN, CDR2 SVGIG (reference sequence). The CDR3 region is CAWSVGRSSGNTIYF. CDR3 bases: TGTGCCTGGAGTGTCGGCCGGAGCTCTGGAAACACCATATATTTT.

The chain links TRBV6-5 to TRBJ1-1; D gene unclear. From germline, CDR1 is MNHEY and CDR2 SVGAGI. V gave up 8 bases and J gave up 0 bases, with 13 bases separating them. The CDR3 covers 14 residues. CDR3 sequence reads: CASFNRQMNTEAFF. The CDR3 DNA reads as TGTGCCAGCTTTAACCGTCAGATGAACACTGAAGCTTTCTTT.

This chain joins TRBV19 and TRBJ2-3, with D possibly being TRBD2 (6 bases). The CDR3 runs to 15 residues. The V end was cut by 3 bases, the J end by 4 bases, with 14 bases between. The germline gives CDR1 LNHDA, CDR2 SQIVND (reference sequence). The chain's CDR3 is CASSIGGRSADTQYF. CDR3 bases: TGTGCCAGTAGTATTGGAGGGAGAAGTGCAGATACGCAGTATTTT.

The genes are TRBV5-1 and TRBJ1-1; perhaps TRBD1 as D (5 bases). From germline, CDR1 is SGHRS and CDR2 YFSETQ. The ends were cut back, 3 bases at V and 3 bases at J, with 9 bases in the middle. This CDR3 is 13 amino acids long. CDR3 loop: CASSSREHTEAFF. The CDR3 DNA is TGCGCCAGCAGCTCCAGGGAACACACTGAAGCTTTCTTT. The full variable domain, its missing parts supplied by reference TRBV5-1 and TRBJ1-1, is KAGVTQTPRYLIKTRGQQVTLSCSPISGHRSVSWYQQTPGQGLQFLFEYFSETQRNKGNFPGRFSGRQFSNSRSEMNVSTLELGDSALYLCASSSREHTEAFFGQGTRLTVV.